This is a list of T cell receptor beta chains from one sample in a study of read filtering for tumor transcriptome and immune sequencing. TCRdb processed the reads anew with MiXCR; each CDR3 protein has one entry. The sample contains about 38,000 distinct CDR3 sequences, approximately 15% of which appear only once. The sample was a population of CD138-negative cells sorted from bone marrow. Receptor source: a donor aged 40 or over with multiple myeloma. Each CDR3 is given with its conserved first and last residue. A D gene is named only where the DNA matches it firmly. Clone size is stated in some rows and not others, as once, few, many or a class when expanded.

CDR3 length: 15
J gene: TRBJ2-2
D gene: -
V gene: TRBV29-1
clone size: many
CDR3 protein: CSVDRGTGATGELFF
CDR3 DNA: TGCAGCGTTGACCGAGGCACAGGAGCAACCGGGGAGCTGTTTTTT

CDR3 length: 14
J gene: TRBJ2-1
D gene: -
V gene: TRBV27
clone size: many
CDR3 protein: CASSLAGNYNEQFF
CDR3 DNA: TGTGCCAGCAGTTTAGCCGGGAACTACAATGAGCAGTTCTTC

CDR3 length: 15
J gene: TRBJ2-7
D gene: TRBD1
V gene: TRBV5-1
clone size: many
CDR3 protein: CASSLAGTDSYEQYF
CDR3 DNA: TGCGCCAGCAGCTTGGCCGGGACAGACTCCTACGAGCAGTACTTC

CDR3 length: 15
J gene: TRBJ2-7
D gene: -
V gene: TRBV5-1
clone size: -
CDR3 protein: CASSSFGRGPYEQYF
CDR3 DNA: TGCGCCAGCAGCTCTTTTGGGCGGGGACCCTACGAGCAGTACTTC

CDR3 length: 15
J gene: TRBJ2-1
D gene: -
V gene: TRBV20-1
clone size: few
CDR3 protein: CSATGDGQGGDEQFF
CDR3 DNA: TGCAGTGCTACCGGCGACGGACAAGGGGGTGATGAGCAGTTCTTC

CDR3 length: 17
J gene: TRBJ2-7
D gene: -
V gene: TRBV20-1
clone size: -
CDR3 protein: CSARDYPGLTPSYEQYF
CDR3 DNA: TGCAGTGCTAGAGATTACCCAGGTCTAACGCCCTCCTACGAGCAGTACTTC

CDR3 length: 14
J gene: TRBJ2-1
D gene: TRBD1
V gene: TRBV4-3
clone size: many
CDR3 protein: CASSRGQGLNEQFF
CDR3 DNA: TGCGCCAGCAGCCGGGGACAGGGGCTCAATGAGCAGTTCTTC

CDR3 length: 19
J gene: TRBJ2-6
D gene: -
V gene: TRBV28
clone size: many
CDR3 protein: CASSFRIPRAGGGANVLTF
CDR3 DNA: TGTGCCAGCAGTTTCCGAATTCCCCGGGCAGGGGGGGGGGCCAACGTCCTGACTTTC

CDR3 length: 14
J gene: TRBJ2-7
D gene: -
V gene: TRBV28
clone size: many
CDR3 protein: CASSLTGTDYEQYF
CDR3 DNA: TGTGCCAGCAGTTTAACCGGGACCGACTACGAGCAGTACTTC

CDR3 length: 16
J gene: TRBJ2-2
D gene: TRBD2
V gene: TRBV7-2
clone size: many
CDR3 protein: CASSLMGGTNTGELFF
CDR3 DNA: TGTGCCAGCAGCCTAATGGGGGGGACGAACACCGGGGAGCTGTTTTTT

CDR3 length: 13
J gene: TRBJ1-5
D gene: -
V gene: TRBV12-3/TRBV12-4
clone size: many
CDR3 protein: CASSRPGSQPQHF
CDR3 DNA: TGTGCCAGCAGTCGTCCTGGCAGCCAGCCCCAGCATTTT

CDR3 length: 13
J gene: TRBJ2-1
D gene: TRBD2
V gene: TRBV11-2
clone size: few
CDR3 protein: CASSSSGGNEQFF
CDR3 DNA: TGTGCCAGCAGCTCTAGCGGGGGCAATGAGCAGTTCTTC

CDR3 length: 15
J gene: TRBJ2-2
D gene: -
V gene: TRBV2
clone size: many
CDR3 protein: CASGTASLTTGELFF
CDR3 DNA: TGTGCCAGCGGAACTGCTAGCCTAACCACCGGGGAGCTGTTTTTT

CDR3 length: 17
J gene: TRBJ2-1
D gene: TRBD2
V gene: TRBV20-1
clone size: few
CDR3 protein: CSARVPGRTGGGDEQFF
CDR3 DNA: TGCAGTGCTAGAGTCCCTGGGAGGACGGGAGGGGGGGATGAGCAGTTCTTC

CDR3 length: 12
J gene: TRBJ2-1
D gene: -
V gene: TRBV6-2/TRBV6-3
clone size: many
CDR3 protein: CASSMARDIQFF
CDR3 DNA: TGTGCCAGCAGTATGGCCCGCGACATACAGTTCTTC

CDR3 length: 15
J gene: TRBJ2-1
D gene: TRBD1
V gene: TRBV20-1
clone size: medium-sized
CDR3 protein: CSARGVTGVYNEQFF
CDR3 DNA: TGCAGTGCTAGAGGTGTGACAGGGGTCTACAATGAGCAGTTCTTC

CDR3 length: 15
J gene: TRBJ2-1
D gene: TRBD1
V gene: TRBV25-1
clone size: -
CDR3 protein: CASGEGTGLYKEQFF
CDR3 DNA: TGTGCCAGCGGTGAGGGGACAGGGCTATACAAGGAGCAGTTCTTC

CDR3 length: 12
J gene: TRBJ2-2
D gene: -
V gene: TRBV28
clone size: many
CDR3 protein: CASKNPTGELFF
CDR3 DNA: TGTGCCAGCAAAAACCCTACCGGGGAGCTGTTTTTT

CDR3 length: 13
J gene: TRBJ2-7
D gene: -
V gene: TRBV7-8
clone size: many
CDR3 protein: CASFRRGTYEQYF
CDR3 DNA: TGTGCCAGCTTCAGAAGGGGGACCTACGAGCAGTACTTC

CDR3 length: 13
J gene: TRBJ2-1
D gene: -
V gene: TRBV20-1
clone size: many
CDR3 protein: CSATVAFYNEQFF
CDR3 DNA: TGCAGTGCCACTGTAGCGTTCTACAATGAGCAGTTCTTC

CDR3 length: 14
J gene: TRBJ2-5
D gene: -
V gene: TRBV19
clone size: many
CDR3 protein: CASSISGAPETQYF
CDR3 DNA: TGTGCCAGTAGTATTTCCGGAGCGCCGGAGACCCAGTACTTC

CDR3 length: 14
J gene: TRBJ1-5
D gene: TRBD1
V gene: TRBV6-5
clone size: many
CDR3 protein: CASSSRQGGQPQHF
CDR3 DNA: TGTGCCAGCAGCTCCAGACAGGGGGGTCAGCCCCAGCATTTT

CDR3 length: 14
J gene: TRBJ2-2
D gene: -
V gene: TRBV10-3
clone size: many
CDR3 protein: CAISEGSYTGELFF
CDR3 DNA: TGTGCCATCAGTGAAGGCTCGTACACCGGGGAGCTGTTTTTT

CDR3 length: 13
J gene: TRBJ2-1
D gene: TRBD1
V gene: TRBV28
clone size: many
CDR3 protein: CASSQTGFNEQFF
CDR3 DNA: TGTGCCAGCAGCCAGACAGGGTTCAATGAGCAGTTCTTC

CDR3 length: 12
J gene: TRBJ2-1
D gene: -
V gene: TRBV7-9
clone size: -
CDR3 protein: CASSRQRTKQFF
CDR3 DNA: TGTGCCAGCAGCAGGCAGAGGACTAAGCAGTTCTTC

CDR3 length: 16
J gene: TRBJ2-7
D gene: -
V gene: TRBV4-3
clone size: few
CDR3 protein: CASSQEGGNPSYEQYF
CDR3 DNA: TGCGCCAGCAGCCAAGAAGGTGGGAACCCCTCCTACGAGCAGTACTTC

CDR3 length: 14
J gene: TRBJ2-4
D gene: TRBD1
V gene: TRBV23-1
clone size: -
CDR3 protein: CASSQSWQDRPQYF
CDR3 DNA: TGCGCCAGCAGTCAATCTTGGCAGGACAGGCCTCAGTACTTC

CDR3 length: 15
J gene: TRBJ2-2
D gene: TRBD1
V gene: TRBV2
clone size: many
CDR3 protein: CASSGQGANTGELFF
CDR3 DNA: TGTGCCAGCAGCGGACAGGGGGCCAACACCGGGGAGCTGTTTTTT

CDR3 length: 13
J gene: TRBJ1-2
D gene: TRBD1
V gene: TRBV28
clone size: many
CDR3 protein: CASRRQGHYGYTF
CDR3 DNA: TGTGCCAGCAGGCGACAGGGGCACTATGGCTACACCTTC

CDR3 length: 18
J gene: TRBJ2-4
D gene: TRBD2
V gene: TRBV28
clone size: many
CDR3 protein: CASSLYTGLAGDSNIQYF
CDR3 DNA: TGTGCCAGCAGTTTGTATACGGGACTAGCGGGAGACTCAAACATTCAGTACTTC

CDR3 length: 16
J gene: TRBJ2-1
D gene: TRBD2
V gene: TRBV19
clone size: many
CDR3 protein: CASSSLPSGSYNEQFF
CDR3 DNA: TGTGCCAGTAGTTCACTTCCTAGCGGGAGCTACAATGAGCAGTTCTTC